This T cell receptor beta chain is from a study of blood T cell repertoires in COVID-19. Study summary: Researchers got acute and convalescent COVID-19 samples from the United States, Italy and Spain. PBMCs, B-cell-depleted T cells, or T cells provided the cDNA or gDNA that made up the material.

V shed 1 base and J shed 3 bases, with 14 bases lying between them. Germline V gene data show CDR1 as SGHRS and CDR2 as YFSETQ. The CDR3 spans 15 residues. In the original workflow: The authors estimated nucleated cell counts from reference gene primer amplification. This table comes from immunoSEQ multiplex PCR, and its TCRdb copy is limited to in-frame clones, with some not included. The D gene and trimming were derived from the DNA, and the V and J assignments and clone size from that table. Among fewer than 90,000 clones, roughly 78% were seen once, and the ten largest hold over 15%. Sequencing was performed on peripheral blood. The chain is built from TRBV5-1 and TRBJ2-7; possible D gene TRBD2, 5 bases. The TCR originated in a woman at least 80 years old with acute or convalescent COVID-19. CDR3 in DNA: TGCGCCAGCAGCTTGATGTCTAGCAGTAACTACGAGCAGTACTTC. Its translation: CASSLMSSSNYEQYF. Complete variable domain (other parts from reference TRBV5-1 and TRBJ2-7): KAGVTQTPRYLIKTRGQQVTLSCSPISGHRSVSWYQQTPGQGLQFLFEYFSETQRNKGNFPGRFSGRQFSNSRSEMNVSTLELGDSALYLCASSLMSSSNYEQYFGPGTRLTVT.